This is a list of T cell receptor beta chains from one sample in a study of cytomegalovirus exposure and HLA in healthy donors. Only in-frame clones appear in the TCRdb table, and some are missing; sequencing was by immunoSEQ multiplex PCR. This table holds approximately 260,000 clones, roughly 86% found once. The source material was PBMCs. These receptors came from a young woman in good health and CMV-seropositive. CDR3s include the opening cysteine and the closing phenylalanine or tryptophan. D genes are given only for firm matches. Size tells how often a clone was seen (once, few, many) or the class of an expanded clone, and some rows leave it out.

j_gene,len,d_gene,abundance,v_gene,CDR3aa,CDR3nt
TRBJ1-2,11,-,-,TRBV5-1,CASSSLQEVAF,TGCGCCAGCAGCTCCTTACAAGAGGTAGCCTTC
TRBJ1-3,14,-,-,TRBV14,CASSQTVSGSAQYF,TGTGCCAGCAGCCAAACTGTATCAGGTTCCGCTCAATATTTT
TRBJ2-7,17,TRBD1,-,TRBV7-9,CASSESQTGGAIDEQYF,TGTGCCAGCAGCGAAAGCCAGACAGGGGGCGCGATCGACGAGCAGTACTTC
TRBJ2-7,16,-,-,TRBV5-1,CASSLELASTPYEQYF,TGCGCCAGCAGCTTGGAGTTGGCATCAACGCCCTACGAGCAGTACTTC
TRBJ1-2,15,TRBD1,-,TRBV30,CAWSVAAGTVNGYTF,TGTGCCTGGAGTGTCGCGGCCGGGACAGTAAATGGCTACACCTTC
TRBJ2-7,14,-,-,TRBV21-1,CASSLKSSSYEQYF,TGTGCCAGCAGCCTTAAATCTAGCTCCTACGAGCAGTACTTC
TRBJ1-5,16,-,-,TRBV10-3,CAISESGQYSNQPQHF,TGTGCCATCAGTGAGTCTGGACAGTATAGCAATCAGCCCCAGCATTTT
TRBJ1-2,15,TRBD1,-,TRBV2,CASRPPEGDRDGYTF,TGTGCCAGCAGGCCACCCGAAGGGGACAGGGATGGCTACACCTTC
TRBJ2-2,17,TRBD2,few,TRBV7-7,CASSLASGGRGTGELFF,TGTGCCAGCAGCTTAGCTAGCGGGGGCCGTGGCACCGGGGAGCTGTTTTTT
TRBJ2-1,16,-,-,TRBV6-6,CASSYSMLADYNEQFF,TGTGCCAGCAGTTACTCGATGCTAGCTGATTACAATGAGCAGTTCTTC
TRBJ2-7,14,TRBD1,-,TRBV5-1,CASREQGARYEQYF,TGCGCCAGCAGGGAACAGGGGGCGCGTTACGAGCAGTACTTC
TRBJ2-1,12,TRBD1,-,TRBV10-3,CATRDRGLEQFF,TGTGCCACCCGGGACAGGGGGCTTGAGCAGTTCTTC
TRBJ2-7,13,-,-,TRBV27,CASSFVPGNEQYF,TGTGCCAGCAGTTTCGTTCCGGGAAACGAGCAGTACTTC
TRBJ2-3,15,-,few,TRBV9,CASSVEQGVTDTQYF,TGTGCCAGCAGCGTAGAACAGGGTGTGACAGATACGCAGTATTTT
TRBJ1-2,13,-,many,TRBV30,CAWSLQGNYGYTF,TGTGCCTGGAGTTTGCAGGGCAACTATGGCTACACCTTC
TRBJ2-3,14,TRBD2,-,TRBV5-4,CASSLAGDEDTQYF,TGTGCCAGCAGCCTAGCGGGAGATGAGGATACGCAGTATTTT
TRBJ1-5,15,-,-,TRBV11-2,CASSPGSGWNQPQHF,TGTGCCAGCAGCCCGGGATCGGGGTGGAATCAGCCCCAGCATTTT
TRBJ2-6,13,-,-,TRBV29-1,CSVRDSTAIVLTF,TGCAGCGTTCGGGACTCGACCGCGATTGTCCTGACTTTC
TRBJ2-3,11,-,-,TRBV6-5,CASSYRDTQYF,TGTGCCAGCAGTTATCGAGATACGCAGTATTTT
TRBJ2-7,14,TRBD2,-,TRBV5-4,CASSLGGSRYEQYF,TGTGCCAGCAGCTTAGGCGGGAGCCGGTACGAGCAGTACTTC
TRBJ2-7,15,TRBD2,-,TRBV7-2,CASSWSGTSSNEQYF,TGTGCCAGCAGCTGGTCCGGGACTAGCTCCAACGAGCAGTACTTC
TRBJ2-7,13,-,few,TRBV5-6,CASSLTRVYEQYF,TGTGCCAGCAGCTTGACTAGAGTCTACGAGCAGTACTTC
TRBJ2-1,13,-,-,TRBV2,CASSEYRENEQFF,TGTGCCAGCAGTGAATACAGGGAGAATGAGCAGTTCTTC
TRBJ2-1,16,TRBD2,-,TRBV27,CASSPRLAGGYNEQFF,TGTGCCAGCAGTCCACGACTAGCGGGAGGGTACAATGAGCAGTTCTTC
TRBJ1-5,14,TRBD1,-,TRBV15,CATSVQGEVGPQHF,TGTGCCACCAGCGTCCAGGGGGAGGTTGGGCCCCAGCATTTT
TRBJ2-6,14,-,-,TRBV6-5,CASSLDSGANVLTF,TGTGCCAGCAGCCTAGACTCTGGGGCCAACGTCCTGACTTTC
TRBJ1-2,13,TRBD1,-,TRBV6-1,CASMRDRAYGYTF,TGTGCCAGCATGAGGGACAGGGCATATGGCTACACCTTC
TRBJ2-1,16,TRBD2,-,TRBV9,CASSPFSGLLNNEQFF,TGTGCCAGCAGCCCCTTCTCGGGACTACTGAACAATGAGCAGTTCTTC
TRBJ2-3,16,TRBD2,-,TRBV7-6,CASSLALAGEADTQYF,TGTGCCAGCAGCTTAGCGCTAGCGGGAGAGGCAGATACGCAGTATTTT
TRBJ1-1,18,TRBD1,-,TRBV30,CAWSAHHYPGQGYTEAFF,TGTGCCTGGAGTGCCCACCACTATCCGGGACAGGGGTACACTGAAGCTTTCTTT
TRBJ2-7,16,TRBD2,-,TRBV19,CASSPKLAGGPYEQYF,TGTGCCAGTAGTCCGAAGCTAGCGGGAGGGCCCTACGAGCAGTACTTC
TRBJ1-1,12,-,-,TRBV29-1,CSVVSMNTEAFF,TGCAGCGTTGTTTCCATGAACACTGAAGCTTTCTTT
TRBJ1-1,14,TRBD1,once,TRBV18,CASSPGQGGTEAFF,TGTGCCAGCTCACCAGGGCAGGGGGGCACTGAAGCTTTCTTT
TRBJ2-1,13,-,-,TRBV27,CASSPIAYNEQFF,TGTGCCAGCAGTCCAATAGCCTACAATGAGCAGTTCTTC
TRBJ2-4,13,-,-,TRBV7-8,CASSLGPGTIQYF,TGTGCCAGCAGCTTAGGCCCGGGAACCATTCAGTACTTC
TRBJ2-2,15,TRBD2,once,TRBV5-1,CASSPGLAGGLELFF,TGCGCCAGCAGCCCCGGACTAGCGGGAGGCCTGGAGCTGTTTTTT
TRBJ2-3,17,TRBD2,-,TRBV30,CAWSVYLGGSLPDTQYF,TGTGCCTGGAGTGTATACCTAGGCGGGAGTTTACCAGATACGCAGTATTTT
TRBJ1-5,15,-,-,TRBV27,CASSLSMRSNQPQHF,TGTGCCAGCAGTTTATCGATGCGGAGCAATCAGCCCCAGCATTTT
TRBJ1-3,15,-,-,TRBV28,CASSLTSRDGNTIYF,TGTGCCAGCAGTCTTACGAGCAGGGATGGAAACACCATATATTTT
TRBJ2-3,14,TRBD2,-,TRBV10-2,CASTRREWGDTQYF,TGCGCCAGCACCCGGCGGGAGTGGGGAGATACGCAGTATTTT
TRBJ1-2,14,-,once,TRBV2,CASSDSGRGYGYTF,TGTGCCAGCAGTGATTCCGGGAGGGGCTATGGCTACACCTTC
TRBJ2-2,18,TRBD1,-,TRBV7-8,CASTRLTGESLLGGELFF,TGTGCCAGCACCAGGCTAACAGGGGAAAGTTTGTTGGGCGGGGAGCTGTTTTTT
TRBJ2-1,16,TRBD2,few,TRBV6-4,CASSVTSGRASNEQFF,TGTGCCAGCAGTGTTACTAGCGGGAGGGCTTCCAATGAGCAGTTCTTC
TRBJ1-4,14,TRBD1,-,TRBV27,CASRTGGSNEKLFF,TGTGCCAGCAGGACAGGGGGATCGAATGAAAAACTGTTTTTT
TRBJ2-2,16,TRBD2,-,TRBV19,CASSRTSGANTGELFF,TGTGCCAGTAGCCGAACTAGCGGGGCGAACACCGGGGAGCTGTTTTTT
TRBJ2-5,13,-,once,TRBV5-1,CASSFQGIETQYF,TGCGCCAGCAGCTTCCAGGGGATAGAGACCCAGTACTTC
TRBJ2-7,14,-,-,TRBV6-6,CASSYSRGFYEQYF,TGTGCCAGCAGTTACTCGAGAGGCTTCTACGAGCAGTACTTC
TRBJ2-1,14,TRBD2,-,TRBV5-6,CASSLRLAAGEQFF,TGTGCCAGCAGCTTGCGGCTAGCGGCCGGTGAGCAGTTCTTC
TRBJ2-7,15,TRBD1,-,TRBV25-1,CASSEWTGSSYEQYF,TGTGCCAGCAGTGAATGGACAGGGAGCTCCTACGAGCAGTACTTC
TRBJ2-7,12,TRBD2,-,TRBV27,CASSYKVVAGYF,TGTGCCAGCAGTTACAAAGTGGTAGCGGGGTACTTC
TRBJ2-7,14,TRBD1,-,TRBV28,CALSGRGGKYEQYF,TGTGCCCTCTCCGGGCGAGGGGGCAAATACGAGCAGTACTTC
TRBJ2-5,14,TRBD2,-,TRBV7-8,CASSLGAGVQTQYF,TGTGCCAGCAGCTTAGGCGCGGGAGTCCAGACCCAGTACTTC
TRBJ2-5,14,-,few,TRBV5-4,CASSLAARGETQYF,TGTGCCAGCAGCTTGGCAGCCAGGGGAGAGACCCAGTACTTC